The clone carrying this TCR beta chain is a singleton in its sample. The CDR3 extends over 15 amino acids. Germline V gene data show CDR1 as SGHTS and CDR2 as YDEGEE. The V segment lost 0 bases and the J segment 3 bases; nucleotides outside the gene matches: 0. The time point was: baseline pretreatment blood. The treatment: 15 Gy SBRT to primary tumor, nephrectomy 4 weeks later. This renal cell carcinoma was of the clear cell type. The data are from a study of radiation and T cells in renal cell carcinoma. In the study overall: Nephrectomy followed 15 Gy stereotactic body radiation by 4 weeks.

Using immunoSEQ multiplex PCR, the repertoire was profiled, and TCRdb retains in-frame clones only, with some absent. The sample has about 95,000 clones, 70% to 90% seen once. The genes are TRBV5-8 and TRBJ2-1; 10 nucleotides align to TRBD2. This specimen consisted of blood, obtained from a patient whose treatment included radiotherapy and nephrectomy. The clonotype comes from a man aged 50 to 60 with renal cell carcinoma. The CDR3 DNA reads as TGTGCCAGCAGCTTGGGGACTAGCGGCTACAATGAGCAGTTCTTC. It translates to CASSLGTSGYNEQFF. The variable domain in full, with the rest retrieved from reference TRBV5-8 and TRBJ2-1, is EAGVTQSPTHLIKTRGQQATLRCSPISGHTSVYWYQQALGLGLQFLLWYDEGEERNRGNFPPRFSGRQFPNYSSELNVNALELEDSALYLCASSLGTSGYNEQFFGPGTRLTVL.